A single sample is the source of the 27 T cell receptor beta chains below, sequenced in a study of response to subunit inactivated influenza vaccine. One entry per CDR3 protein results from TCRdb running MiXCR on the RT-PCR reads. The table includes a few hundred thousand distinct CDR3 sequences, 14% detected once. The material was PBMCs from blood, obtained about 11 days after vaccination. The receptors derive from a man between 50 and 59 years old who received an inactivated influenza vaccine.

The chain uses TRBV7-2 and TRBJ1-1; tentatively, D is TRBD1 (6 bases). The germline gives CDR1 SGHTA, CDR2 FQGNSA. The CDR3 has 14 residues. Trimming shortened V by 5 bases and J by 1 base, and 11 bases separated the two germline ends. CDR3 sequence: CASSRLGGNTEAFF. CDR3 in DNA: TGTGCCAGCAGCCGGCTAGGGGGGAACACTGAAGCTTTCTTT.

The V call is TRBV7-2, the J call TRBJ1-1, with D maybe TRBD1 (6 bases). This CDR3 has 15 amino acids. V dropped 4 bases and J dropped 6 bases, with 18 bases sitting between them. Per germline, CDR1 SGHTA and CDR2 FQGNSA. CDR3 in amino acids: CASSSGPVKGAEAFF. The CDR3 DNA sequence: TGTGCCAGCAGCTCAGGGCCCGTAAAGGGGGCTGAAGCTTTCTTT.

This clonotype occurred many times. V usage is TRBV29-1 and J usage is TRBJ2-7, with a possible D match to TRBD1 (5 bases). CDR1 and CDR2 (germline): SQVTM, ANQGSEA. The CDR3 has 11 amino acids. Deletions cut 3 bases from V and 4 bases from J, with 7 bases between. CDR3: CSVDAGYEQYF. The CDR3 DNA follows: TGCAGCGTTGATGCAGGGTACGAGCAGTACTTC.

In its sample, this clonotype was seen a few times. The CDR3 nucleotides read TGTGCCAGCAGTTTAGTGGGGCGCACAGCCAAGGGTTCACCCCTCCACTTT. Its translation is CASSLVGRTAKGSPLHF. The chain carries TRBV12-3 or TRBV12-4 and TRBJ1-6, with D perhaps matching TRBD1 (5 bases). The CDR3 has 17 residues. V was shortened by 1 base and J by 9 bases, with 19 bases between the two germline ends.

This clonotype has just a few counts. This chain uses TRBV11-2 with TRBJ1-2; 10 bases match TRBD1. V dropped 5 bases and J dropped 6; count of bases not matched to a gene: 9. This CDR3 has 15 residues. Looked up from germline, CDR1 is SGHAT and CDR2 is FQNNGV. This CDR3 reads CASSPWTGGLDGYTF. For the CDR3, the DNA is TGTGCCAGCAGCCCGTGGACAGGGGGTCTAGATGGCTACACCTTC. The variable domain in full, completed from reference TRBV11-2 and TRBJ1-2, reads EAGVAQSPRYKIIEKRQSVAFWCNPISGHATLYWYQQILGQGPKLLIQFQNNGVVDDSQLPKDRFSAERLKGVDSTLKIQPAKLEDSAVYLCASSPWTGGLDGYTFGSGTRLTVV.

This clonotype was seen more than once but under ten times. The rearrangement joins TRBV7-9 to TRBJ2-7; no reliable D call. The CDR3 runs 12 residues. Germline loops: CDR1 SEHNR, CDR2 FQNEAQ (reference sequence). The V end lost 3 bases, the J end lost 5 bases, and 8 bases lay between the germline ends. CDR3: CASSFKEHEQYF. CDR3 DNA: TGTGCCAGCAGCTTCAAGGAACACGAGCAGTACTTC.

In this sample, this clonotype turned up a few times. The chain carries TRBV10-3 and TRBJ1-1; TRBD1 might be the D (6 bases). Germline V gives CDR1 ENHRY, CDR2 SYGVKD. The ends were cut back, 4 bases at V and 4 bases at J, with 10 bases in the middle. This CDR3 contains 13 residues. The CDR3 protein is CAISGGGATEAFF. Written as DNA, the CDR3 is TGTGCCATCAGTGGAGGGGGGGCCACTGAAGCTTTCTTT.

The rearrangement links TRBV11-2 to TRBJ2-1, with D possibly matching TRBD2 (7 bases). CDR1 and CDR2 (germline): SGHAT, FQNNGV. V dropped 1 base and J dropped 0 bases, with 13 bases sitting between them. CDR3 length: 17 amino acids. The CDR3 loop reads CASSLGGGGSSYNEQFF. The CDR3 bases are TGTGCCAGCAGCTTAGGAGGGGGGGGGAGCTCCTACAATGAGCAGTTCTTC.

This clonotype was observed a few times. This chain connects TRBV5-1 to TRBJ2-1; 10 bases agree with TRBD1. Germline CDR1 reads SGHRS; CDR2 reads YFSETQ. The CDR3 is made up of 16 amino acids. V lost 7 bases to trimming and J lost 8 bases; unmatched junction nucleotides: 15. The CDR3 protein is CASAPPGTGAIDEQFF. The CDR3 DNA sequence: TGCGCCAGCGCTCCTCCCGGGACAGGGGCGATTGATGAGCAGTTCTTC. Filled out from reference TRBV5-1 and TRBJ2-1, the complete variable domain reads KAGVTQTPRYLIKTRGQQVTLSCSPISGHRSVSWYQQTPGQGLQFLFEYFSETQRNKGNFPGRFSGRQFSNSRSEMNVSTLELGDSALYLCASAPPGTGAIDEQFFGPGTRLTVL.

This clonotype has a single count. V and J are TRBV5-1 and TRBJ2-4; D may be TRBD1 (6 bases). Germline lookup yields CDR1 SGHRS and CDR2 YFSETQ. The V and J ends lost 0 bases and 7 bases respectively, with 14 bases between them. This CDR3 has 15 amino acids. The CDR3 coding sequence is TGCGCCAGCAGCTTGGATGGGGGCTACGGGAACATTCAGTACTTC. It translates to CASSLDGGYGNIQYF.

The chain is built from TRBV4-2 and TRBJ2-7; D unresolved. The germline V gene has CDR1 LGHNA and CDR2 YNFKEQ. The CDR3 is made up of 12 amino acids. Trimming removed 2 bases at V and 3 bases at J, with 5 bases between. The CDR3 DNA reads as TGTGCCAGCAGCCAATCGGACTACGAGCAGTACTTC. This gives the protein CASSQSDYEQYF.

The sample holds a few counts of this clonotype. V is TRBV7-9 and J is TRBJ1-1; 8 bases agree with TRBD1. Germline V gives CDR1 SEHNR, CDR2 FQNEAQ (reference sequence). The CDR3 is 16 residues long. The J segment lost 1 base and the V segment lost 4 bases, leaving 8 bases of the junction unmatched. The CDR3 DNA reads TGTGCCAGCAGCTCACTTCGGACAGGGAGGAACACTGAAGCTTTCTTT. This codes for CASSSLRTGRNTEAFF.

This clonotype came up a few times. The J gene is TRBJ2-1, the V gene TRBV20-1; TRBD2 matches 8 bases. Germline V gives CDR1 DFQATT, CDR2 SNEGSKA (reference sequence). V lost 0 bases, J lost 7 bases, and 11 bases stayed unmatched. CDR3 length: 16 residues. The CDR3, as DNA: TGCAGTGCTAGAGACCCAAAGCGGGAGAATCCGAATGAGCAGTTCTTC. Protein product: CSARDPKRENPNEQFF.

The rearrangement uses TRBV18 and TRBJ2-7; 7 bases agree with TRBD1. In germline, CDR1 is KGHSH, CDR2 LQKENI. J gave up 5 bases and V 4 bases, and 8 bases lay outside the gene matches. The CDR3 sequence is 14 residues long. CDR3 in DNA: TGTGCCAGCTCACATACCACAACAGGGGACGAGCAGTACTTC. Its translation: CASSHTTTGDEQYF.

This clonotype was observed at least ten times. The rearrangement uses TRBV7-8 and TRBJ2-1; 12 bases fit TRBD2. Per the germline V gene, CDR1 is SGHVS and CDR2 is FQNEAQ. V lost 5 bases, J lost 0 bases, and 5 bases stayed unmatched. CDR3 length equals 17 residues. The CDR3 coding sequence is TGTGCCAGCAGCCCAAGGACTAGCGGGACCTCCTACAATGAGCAGTTCTTC. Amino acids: CASSPRTSGTSYNEQFF.

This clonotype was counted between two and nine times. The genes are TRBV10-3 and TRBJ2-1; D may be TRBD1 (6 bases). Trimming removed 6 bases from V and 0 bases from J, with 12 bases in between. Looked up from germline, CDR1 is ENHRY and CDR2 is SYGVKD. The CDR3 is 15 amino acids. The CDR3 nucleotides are TGTGCCATCAGGGACGACAGGAGCTCCTACAATGAGCAGTTCTTC. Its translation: CAIRDDRSSYNEQFF.

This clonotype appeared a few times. The CDR3, as DNA: TGTGCCATCAGGAGAGATGGACAGAGCAATCAGCCCCAGCATTTT. Translated: CAIRRDGQSNQPQHF. This chain links TRBV10-3 with TRBJ1-5; tentatively, D is TRBD1 (6 bases). The CDR3 is 15 amino acids. The germline CDR1 and CDR2 sequences are ENHRY and SYGVKD. V lost 6 bases and J lost 1, with 13 bases in between.

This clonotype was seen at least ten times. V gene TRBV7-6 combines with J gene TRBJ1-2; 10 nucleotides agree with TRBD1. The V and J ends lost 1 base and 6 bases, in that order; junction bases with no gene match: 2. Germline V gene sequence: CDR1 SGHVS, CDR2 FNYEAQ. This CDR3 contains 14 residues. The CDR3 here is CASSLGTGGNGYTF. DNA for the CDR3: TGTGCCAGCAGCTTAGGGACAGGGGGAAATGGCTACACCTTC.

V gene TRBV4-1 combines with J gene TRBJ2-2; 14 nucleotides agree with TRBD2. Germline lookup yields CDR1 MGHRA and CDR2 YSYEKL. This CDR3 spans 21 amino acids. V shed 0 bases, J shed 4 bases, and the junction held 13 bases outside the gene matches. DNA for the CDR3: TGCGCCAGCAGCCAAGATAGCGGTTATGGACTAGCGGGGGGTCTCACCGGGGAGCTGTTTTTT. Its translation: CASSQDSGYGLAGGLTGELFF.

Here the CDR3 DNA reads TGTGCCAGCAGTCGCAGGGGTTACAATGAGCAGTTCTTC. Its translation is CASSRRGYNEQFF. This chain uses TRBV11-2 with TRBJ2-1, with D maybe TRBD1 (6 bases). V lost 6 bases and J lost 4, with 10 bases in between. Germline CDR1 and CDR2: SGHAT and FQNNGV. The CDR3 consists of 13 residues.

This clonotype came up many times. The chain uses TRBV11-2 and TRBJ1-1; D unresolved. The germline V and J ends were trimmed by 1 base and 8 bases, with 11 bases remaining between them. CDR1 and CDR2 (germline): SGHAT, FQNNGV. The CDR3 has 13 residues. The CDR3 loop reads CASSLGAREEAFF. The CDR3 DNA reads TGTGCCAGCAGCTTAGGTGCCCGAGAGGAAGCTTTCTTT.

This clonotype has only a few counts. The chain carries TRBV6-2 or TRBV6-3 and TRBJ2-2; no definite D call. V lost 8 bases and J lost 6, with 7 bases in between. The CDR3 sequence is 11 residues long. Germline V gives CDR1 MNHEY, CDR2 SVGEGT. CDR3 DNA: TGTGCCAGCCGAAAGGCCGGGGAGCTGTTTTTT. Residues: CASRKAGELFF.

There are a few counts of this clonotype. CDR3 nucleotides: TGCGCCAGCAGCTTGCTTGGGACTAGTTCTGATGAGCAGTTCTTC. The encoded protein is CASSLLGTSSDEQFF. This chain uses TRBV5-1 with TRBJ2-1; 8 positions agree with TRBD2. There are 15 residues in the CDR3. V gave up 1 base and J gave up 8 bases; unmatched junction bases: 8. The V gene's germline CDR1 is SGHRS and CDR2 YFSETQ.

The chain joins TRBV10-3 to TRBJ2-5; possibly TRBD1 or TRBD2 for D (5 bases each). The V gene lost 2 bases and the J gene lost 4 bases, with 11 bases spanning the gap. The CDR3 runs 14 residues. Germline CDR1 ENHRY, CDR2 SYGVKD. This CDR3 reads CAISEVRGRETQYF. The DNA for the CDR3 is TGTGCCATCAGTGAGGTTCGGGGACGAGAGACCCAGTACTTC.

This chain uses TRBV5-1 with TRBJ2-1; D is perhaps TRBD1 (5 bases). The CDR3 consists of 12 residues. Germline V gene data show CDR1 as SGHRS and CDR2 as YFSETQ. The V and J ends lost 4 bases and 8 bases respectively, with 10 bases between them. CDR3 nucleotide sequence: TGCGCCAGCAGCCCCCAGGGTGATGAGCAGTTCTTC. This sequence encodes CASSPQGDEQFF.

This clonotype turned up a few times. The DNA for the CDR3 is TGTGCCATCAGTGGGCGCGGGGGCCCCAAACCCTACGAGCAGTACTTC. Amino acids: CAISGRGGPKPYEQYF. This chain links TRBV10-3 with TRBJ2-7, with D perhaps matching TRBD2 (7 bases). The CDR3 loop spans 16 amino acids. Germline CDR1 is ENHRY and CDR2 is SYGVKD. Trimming shortened V by 4 bases and J by 2 bases, and 18 bases separated the two germline ends.

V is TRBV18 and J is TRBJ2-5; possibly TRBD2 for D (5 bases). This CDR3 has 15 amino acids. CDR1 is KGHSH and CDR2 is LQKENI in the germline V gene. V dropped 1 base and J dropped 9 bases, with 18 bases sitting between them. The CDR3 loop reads CASSPQRTDALAQYF. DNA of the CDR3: TGTGCCAGCTCACCACAGAGGACTGATGCCCTCGCCCAGTACTTC.